Sequencing of this T cell receptor (beta chain) was carried out in a study of blood T cells in healthy people across ages. The germline CDR1 and CDR2 sequences are KGHSH and LQKENI. This CDR3 has 15 amino acids. The V gene end was trimmed by 3 bases and the J gene end by 4 bases; junction bases not matched to a gene: 7. With each sample, at least 5 micrograms of total RNA were extracted. Whole-study results and caveats: Per-million-T-cell TCR beta diversity fell roughly linearly with age.

A word on this clonotype: Its antigen is not identified.

A second PCR, run for about 7 to 11 cycles, used a sample-barcoded 5' primer plus a J-beta primer mix. Each cDNA molecule was tagged by a template-switch adaptor with 12 random nucleotides. CDR3-containing paired-end reads numbering at least 2.5 million came from each sample. TCRdb redid the calling of the 5' RACE reads with MiXCR, one entry per CDR3 protein. The sample holds approximately 800,000 distinct CDR3 sequences; 35% to 40% are singletons and the top ten take over 10%. Sequences were obtained from blood. The chain is built from TRBV18 and TRBJ1-1, with 8 bases fitting TRBD1. The receptor was derived from a man in his late teens or twenties in good health. CDR3 residues: CASSPRTGLGTEAFF. CDR3 DNA: TGTGCCAGCTCACCCCGGACAGGGCTGGGCACTGAAGCTTTCTTT.